The 30 T cell receptor beta chains below were found in one sample sequenced in a study of Ad26.COV2.S vaccination and SARS-CoV-2 variants. Treatment specified: 15 to 20 received Ad26.COV2.S at low or high dose, single or two shots; five or six received placebo; per-sample allocation not given. Samples came from day 63 after the first vaccine or placebo injection. Using immunoSEQ multiplex PCR, the repertoire was profiled, and TCRdb retains in-frame clones only, with some absent. The sample consists of about 380,000 clones, around four fifths of them appearing once. The source was peripheral blood, collected in a trial of Ad26.COV2.S vaccine versus placebo. Source of these receptors: a person aged 18 to 65 who received the Ad26.COV2.S COVID-19 vaccine or a placebo.

On this clone: Other DNA variants within this sample encode the same CDR3. The V call is TRBV7-9, the J call TRBJ2-7; 7 bases map to TRBD2. V shed 0 bases, J shed 3 bases, and the junction held 2 bases outside the gene matches. CDR1 and CDR2 (germline): SEHNR, FQNEAQ (reference sequence). The CDR3 sequence is 14 residues long. The CDR3 loop is CASSLAGGSYEQYF. The CDR3 coding sequence is TGTGCCAGCAGCTTAGCGGGAGGGAGCTACGAGCAGTACTTC.

This clone was seen once. V and J are TRBV4-2 and TRBJ2-5, with 10 bases identical to TRBD2. In germline, CDR1 is LGHNA, CDR2 YNFKEQ. This CDR3 has 16 residues. With 1 base clipped from V and 4 bases from J, the junction kept 6 bases outside the gene matches. CDR3 in DNA: TGTGCCAGCAGCCAAGGCGTAGCGGGAGGAGGAGAGACCCAGTACTTC. This sequence encodes CASSQGVAGGGETQYF.

This chain joins TRBV4-1 and TRBJ2-1; D gene uncertain. The germline V gene has CDR1 MGHRA and CDR2 YSYEKL. The CDR3 consists of 15 residues. V shed 0 bases and J shed 4 bases, with 10 bases lying between them. The CDR3 is CASSQDSYTYNEQFF. In DNA, the CDR3 is TGCGCCAGCAGCCAAGATTCCTACACTTACAATGAGCAGTTCTTC.

This chain connects TRBV24-1 to TRBJ2-5; D not certain. Germline lookup yields CDR1 KGHDR and CDR2 SFDVKD. V shed 9 bases and J shed 2 bases, with 9 bases lying between them. CDR3 length: 12 residues. The CDR3 here is CATAAQQETQYF. CDR3 DNA: TGTGCCACCGCGGCCCAGCAAGAGACCCAGTACTTC.

This rearrangement joins TRBV28 to TRBJ2-7; the D is unclear. The CDR3 totals 13 residues. The germline V gene encodes CDR1 MDHEN and CDR2 SYDVKM. Deletions cut 5 bases from V and 6 bases from J, with 14 bases between. This chain's CDR3 is CASSRTYLPEQYF. The CDR3 DNA reads as TGTGCCAGCAGTCGAACGTACTTACCCGAGCAGTACTTC.

The gene calls are TRBV12-3 or TRBV12-4 and TRBJ1-2; D not resolved. The CDR3 is 13 residues long. Trimming pared 5 bases from V and 1 base from J, leaving 8 bases between. The CDR3 reads CASSTGFNYGYTF. CDR3 bases: TGTGCCAGCAGTACGGGGTTTAACTATGGCTACACCTTC.

The chain has TRBV7-9 and TRBJ2-7, with a possible D match to TRBD2 (5 bases). Germline lookup yields CDR1 SEHNR and CDR2 FQNEAQ (reference sequence). This CDR3 contains 16 residues. Trimming shortened V by 5 bases and J by 5 bases, and 22 bases separated the two germline ends. DNA of the CDR3: TGTGCCAGCAGCCCCTATAATCCCAGCGGTTCTGACGAGCAGTACTTC. This encodes CASSPYNPSGSDEQYF.

This sequence joins TRBV28 and TRBJ1-4; weak D call: TRBD1 (6 bases). V was pared by 10 bases and J by 4 bases, with 16 bases between. Germline CDR1 and CDR2: MDHEN and SYDVKM. The CDR3 loop spans 14 amino acids. The CDR3 loop reads CATNIQGLNEKLFF. CDR3 nucleotide sequence: TGTGCCACCAATATACAGGGCCTTAATGAAAAACTGTTTTTT.

The rearrangement joins TRBV2 to TRBJ2-7; TRBD2 agrees at 10 bases. Germline trimming cut 11 bases from V and 5 bases from J; bases unmatched to any gene: 9. The CDR3 is 13 residues long. Per the germline V gene, CDR1 is SNHLY and CDR2 is FYNNEI. In DNA, the CDR3 is TGTGCCGCCTTAAAGCGGGAGGGACACGAGCAGTACTTC. Its translation: CAALKREGHEQYF.

The rearrangement links TRBV2 to TRBJ2-3; D is unclear. V lost 7 bases to trimming and J lost 5 bases, with 13 bases between them. CDR3 size: 13 residues. Germline values: CDR1 SNHLY, CDR2 FYNNEI. The chain's CDR3 is CASITGMGDTQYF. Here the CDR3 DNA reads TGTGCCAGCATTACCGGAATGGGAGATACGCAGTATTTT.

This chain links TRBV29-1 with TRBJ1-1, with D uncertain. Germline lookup yields CDR1 SQVTM and CDR2 ANQGSEA. Trimming shortened V by 3 bases and J by 3 bases, and 5 bases separated the two germline ends. CDR3 length: 11 amino acids. CDR3 loop: CSVESDTEAFF. In DNA, the CDR3 is TGCAGCGTTGAGTCGGACACTGAAGCTTTCTTT.

The chain carries TRBV10-3 and TRBJ2-5; the D gene is possibly TRBD2 (5 bases). Germline V gives CDR1 ENHRY, CDR2 SYGVKD. The CDR3 totals 11 residues. Trimming left V 11 bases short and J 5 bases short, with 12 bases between. The CDR3 coding sequence is TGTGCCCTTCGGGGTGGGGAGACCCAGTACTTC. This sequence encodes CALRGGETQYF.

Written as DNA, the CDR3 is TGTGCCAGCAGTTTGGCAGGGGTGACGGGTGAGCAGTTCTTC. Translated, it gives CASSLAGVTGEQFF. This chain joins TRBV6-2 or TRBV6-3 and TRBJ2-1; possibly TRBD1 for D (6 bases). This CDR3 region has 14 residues. The V gene's germline CDR1 is MNHEY and CDR2 SVGEGT. V gave up 4 bases and J gave up 9 bases, with 16 bases separating them.

In the case of this clone: Other DNA sequences within the sample encode an identical CDR3. This chain connects TRBV2 to TRBJ2-7, with D possibly being TRBD1 or TRBD2 (5 bases each). V was clipped by 7 bases and J by 3 bases, with 10 bases between them. Per germline, CDR1 SNHLY and CDR2 FYNNEI. The CDR3 runs 12 residues. CDR3 region: CASNQRGYEQYF. Written as DNA, the CDR3 is TGTGCCAGCAATCAGAGGGGCTACGAGCAGTACTTC.

CDR3 protein: CASSAAWGRAGYEQFF. The CDR3 region has the DNA TGTGCCAGCAGTGCCGCATGGGGGAGGGCCGGTTATGAGCAGTTCTTC. The chain is built from TRBV6-1 and TRBJ2-1; TRBD2 aligns across 7 bases. The trim removed 4 bases at V and 8 bases at J, leaving 14 bases unmatched. This CDR3 is 16 amino acids long. Germline lookup yields CDR1 MNHNS and CDR2 SASEGT.

The rearrangement links TRBV9 to TRBJ1-1; weak D call: TRBD1 (5 bases). Trimming removed 5 bases at V and 1 base at J, with 21 bases between. The CDR3 extends over 17 amino acids. Looked up from germline, CDR1 is SGDLS and CDR2 is YYNGEE. CDR3 residues: CASSAGTEFYSNTEAFF. Here the CDR3 DNA reads TGTGCCAGCAGTGCAGGGACCGAGTTCTATTCGAACACTGAAGCTTTCTTT.

This clone was observed a handful of times. The CDR3 nucleotides are TGTGCCAGCAGTGGGGACGCTAATCAGCCCCAGCATTTT. It specifies CASSGDANQPQHF. V and J are TRBV2 and TRBJ1-5, with D possibly TRBD1 on 5 matching bases. This CDR3 spans 13 amino acids. V dropped 4 bases and J dropped 4 bases, with 8 bases sitting between them. The germline V gene has CDR1 SNHLY and CDR2 FYNNEI.

The chain carries TRBV5-6 and TRBJ1-2; 10 bases line up with TRBD1. The junction had 8 bases not matched to a gene; V was cut back by 4 bases and J by 2 bases. The CDR3 runs 16 residues. Per germline, CDR1 SGHDT and CDR2 YYEEEE. The CDR3 is CASSLRQGAFNYGYTF. CDR3 DNA: TGTGCCAGCAGCCTTCGACAGGGGGCATTCAACTATGGCTACACCTTC.

The chain carries TRBV6-5 and TRBJ1-2, with TRBD1 identical over 9 bases. J was trimmed by 10 bases and V by 2 bases; bases with no gene match: 5. CDR1 is MNHEY, CDR2 SVGAGI, per germline. The CDR3 is 13 amino acids. CDR3 protein: CASSYGQGIYYTF. Written as DNA, the CDR3 is TGTGCCAGCAGTTACGGACAGGGGATTTACTACACCTTC.

The chain uses TRBV11-3 and TRBJ1-4, with D possibly TRBD1 on 6 matching bases. Germline V gives CDR1 SGHNT, CDR2 YENEEA. This CDR3 spans 15 amino acids. V was clipped by 4 bases and J by 5 bases, with 14 bases between them. DNA for the CDR3: TGTGCCAGCAGCTCAAGGACAGACTTCAATGAAAAACTGTTTTTT. Protein sequence: CASSSRTDFNEKLFF.

This clone showed up just a few times. Other nucleotide sequences from this sample produce the same CDR3. The chain recombines TRBV5-1 with TRBJ2-7, with 8 bases identical to TRBD2. There are 14 residues in the CDR3. V shed 3 bases and J 0 bases; nucleotides not matched to a gene: 2. The germline V gene has CDR1 SGHRS and CDR2 YFSETQ. In DNA form, the CDR3 reads TGCGCCAGCAGCTCCAGCGGGAGCTCCTACGAGCAGTACTTC. Translating it yields CASSSSGSSYEQYF.

This CDR3 reads CASSPRGSASYEQYF. The CDR3 bases are TGTGCCAGCAGCCCCCGCGGGAGCGCCAGCTACGAGCAGTACTTC. J is TRBJ2-7 and V is TRBV9; TRBD2 aligns across 7 bases. CDR3 length equals 15 residues. With V trimmed by 4 bases and J by 3 bases, 10 bases remained unmatched. Germline values: CDR1 SGDLS, CDR2 YYNGEE.

This chain uses TRBV6-5 with TRBJ2-7, with 8 bases matching TRBD2. Germline loops: CDR1 MNHEY, CDR2 SVGAGI. The V segment lost 11 bases and the J segment 2 bases; nucleotides outside the gene matches: 11. The CDR3 sequence is 14 residues long. The CDR3 is CARRGGVPPYEQYF. The CDR3 nucleotides read TGTGCCCGCCGGGGGGGGGTCCCCCCCTACGAGCAGTACTTC.

V is TRBV5-4 and J is TRBJ1-4; TRBD1 matches at 8 bases. Germline V gene data show CDR1 as SGHNT and CDR2 as YYREEE (reference sequence). V lost 4 bases and J lost 5; bases outside the gene matches: 1. The CDR3 has 13 residues. The CDR3 nucleotides read TGTGCCAGCAGCCGGACAGGGAATGAAAAACTGTTTTTT. Residues: CASSRTGNEKLFF.

The chain is built from TRBV7-2 and TRBJ2-7, with TRBD1 identical over 11 bases. There are 13 residues in the CDR3. V lost 10 bases and J lost 6; bases outside the gene matches: 8. CDR1 is SGHTA, CDR2 FQGNSA, per germline. CDR3 sequence (DNA): TGTGCCATTCCATCCGGGACAGGGGGCGAGCAGTACTTC. The encoded protein is CAIPSGTGGEQYF.

The chain joins TRBV5-1 to TRBJ2-7; TRBD2 aligns across 7 bases. The CDR3 loop spans 15 amino acids. CDR1 is SGHRS and CDR2 is YFSETQ in the germline V gene. The V and J ends lost 1 base and 5 bases, in that order; junction bases with no gene match: 9. CDR3 bases: TGCGCCAGCAGCTTGAATGTGGGGGAGGGAAACGAGCAGTACTTC. Its translation: CASSLNVGEGNEQYF.

This clone was seen a single time. V is TRBV3-1 (or the pseudogene TRBV3-2) and J is TRBJ1-2, with D possibly matching TRBD1 (6 bases). Trimming removed 0 bases from V and 8 bases from J, with 16 bases in between. CDR3 length: 15 residues. In germline, CDR1 is LGHDT, CDR2 YNNKEL (reference sequence). The CDR3 loop is CASSQDASGAQGYTF. The CDR3 DNA reads TGTGCCAGCAGCCAAGATGCTTCAGGGGCGCAAGGCTACACCTTC.

The chain joins TRBV18 to TRBJ2-1, with a possible D match to TRBD2 (6 bases). There are 17 residues in the CDR3. V was pared by 6 bases and J by 1 base, with 19 bases between. Germline V gene lookup returns CDR1 KGHSH and CDR2 LQKENI. The CDR3 DNA is TGTGCCAGCTCCCCCAAACTAGCTATGATGTCCTACAATGAGCAGTTCTTC. Encoded protein: CASSPKLAMMSYNEQFF.

The CDR3 loop reads CASSPGLAGGIGETQYF. The CDR3 coding sequence is TGTGCCAGTAGTCCAGGACTAGCGGGAGGGATTGGGGAGACCCAGTACTTC. V gene TRBV19 combines with J gene TRBJ2-5; 15 bases map to TRBD2. CDR1 is LNHDA and CDR2 is SQIVND in the germline V gene (reference sequence). The V gene end was trimmed by 5 bases and the J gene end by 5 bases; junction bases not matched to a gene: 9. The CDR3 runs 17 residues. Supplemented by reference TRBV19 and TRBJ2-5, the full variable domain reads DGGITQSPKYLFRKEGQNVTLSCEQNLNHDAMYWYRQDPGQGLRLIYYSQIVNDFQKGDIAEGYSVSREKKESFPLTVTSAQKNPTAFYLCASSPGLAGGIGETQYFGPGTRLLVL.

CDR3 residues: CASSVEPALSYNEQFF. CDR3 DNA: TGTGCCAGCAGCGTAGAGCCAGCGCTCTCCTACAATGAGCAGTTCTTC. The chain is built from TRBV9 and TRBJ2-1, with D unclear. The ends were cut back, 0 bases at V and 0 bases at J, with 10 bases in the middle. CDR1 is SGDLS and CDR2 is YYNGEE in the germline V gene. CDR3 length: 16 residues.